This is a list of T cell receptor beta chains from one sample in a study of graft-versus-host responses after intestinal transplantation. The data were produced by immunoSEQ multiplex PCR, yet TCRdb's version contains in-frame clones alone and is incomplete. The sample consists of some 140,000 clones, 85% to 95% of them appearing once. Their antigens remain unidentified. The sample here was unstimulated CD4+ T cells sorted from spleen or lymph node cells, taken before intestinal transplant. Receptors originate from a human donor who received an intestinal transplant. CDR3s include the opening cysteine and the closing phenylalanine or tryptophan. The D gene is left open where the match is weak. The size field is filled for only some rows; it gives once, few, many or a size class.

v_call: TRBV27; d_call: -; j_call: TRBJ2-7; clone_size: -; cdr3_aa: CASSFSPGPQSYEQYF; cdr3_nt: TGTGCCAGCAGTTTCTCCCCCGGGCCACAAAGCTACGAGCAGTACTTC
v_call: TRBV28; d_call: TRBD1; j_call: TRBJ2-7; clone_size: once; cdr3_aa: CASSFEDRYRGREQYF; cdr3_nt: TGTGCCAGCAGTTTTGAGGACAGGTACAGGGGGCGCGAGCAGTACTTC
v_call: TRBV7-9; d_call: -; j_call: TRBJ2-7; clone_size: -; cdr3_aa: CASSLVQTTYEQYF; cdr3_nt: TGTGCCAGCAGCTTAGTACAGACAACCTACGAGCAGTACTTC
v_call: TRBV14; d_call: TRBD2; j_call: TRBJ2-1; clone_size: -; cdr3_aa: CASTPAGAYNEQFF; cdr3_nt: TGTGCCAGCACCCCAGCGGGAGCCTACAATGAGCAGTTCTTC
v_call: TRBV25-1; d_call: TRBD1; j_call: TRBJ2-1; clone_size: -; cdr3_aa: CASSEPGQGRNEQFF; cdr3_nt: TGTGCCAGCAGTGAACCGGGACAGGGAAGGAATGAGCAGTTCTTC
v_call: TRBV5-1; d_call: -; j_call: TRBJ2-3; clone_size: -; cdr3_aa: CASRRDLVADTQYF; cdr3_nt: TGCGCCAGCAGGAGGGACCTCGTGGCAGATACGCAGTATTTT
v_call: TRBV29-1; d_call: -; j_call: TRBJ1-1; clone_size: -; cdr3_aa: CSVAGRMNTEAFF; cdr3_nt: TGCAGCGTTGCCGGCAGGATGAACACTGAAGCTTTCTTT
v_call: TRBV2; d_call: TRBD1; j_call: TRBJ2-1; clone_size: -; cdr3_aa: CASKETGISYNEQFF; cdr3_nt: TGTGCCAGCAAGGAGACAGGGATTTCCTACAATGAGCAGTTCTTC
v_call: TRBV11-2; d_call: TRBD2; j_call: TRBJ2-3; clone_size: -; cdr3_aa: CASSPGTSVSTDTQYF; cdr3_nt: TGTGCCAGCAGCCCAGGGACTAGCGTTAGCACAGATACGCAGTATTTT
v_call: TRBV6-6; d_call: -; j_call: TRBJ2-7; clone_size: -; cdr3_aa: CASSFARGGGHEQYF; cdr3_nt: TGTGCCAGCAGTTTCGCCCGAGGGGGGGGCCACGAGCAGTACTTC
v_call: TRBV6-5; d_call: -; j_call: TRBJ1-3; clone_size: once; cdr3_aa: CASSYSWDSGNTIYF; cdr3_nt: TGTGCCAGCAGTTACTCGTGGGACTCTGGAAACACCATATATTTT
v_call: TRBV11-3; d_call: TRBD1; j_call: TRBJ2-1; clone_size: -; cdr3_aa: CASSPRTGEAVLQFF; cdr3_nt: TGTGCCAGCAGCCCAAGGACAGGGGAGGCGGTATTACAGTTCTTC
v_call: TRBV27; d_call: -; j_call: TRBJ2-3; clone_size: -; cdr3_aa: CASSLQGRADTQYF; cdr3_nt: TGTGCCAGCAGTTTGCAGGGGCGGGCAGATACGCAGTATTTT
v_call: TRBV4-1; d_call: TRBD2; j_call: TRBJ2-1; clone_size: -; cdr3_aa: CASSLDVGLAGVNEQFF; cdr3_nt: TGCGCCAGCAGTCTCGACGTGGGACTAGCGGGTGTGAATGAGCAGTTCTTC
v_call: TRBV29-1; d_call: -; j_call: TRBJ1-1; clone_size: -; cdr3_aa: CSVVYSTEAFF; cdr3_nt: TGCAGCGTTGTGTACAGCACTGAAGCTTTCTTT
v_call: TRBV9; d_call: -; j_call: TRBJ2-1; clone_size: -; cdr3_aa: CASSVVGASSYNEQFF; cdr3_nt: TGTGCCAGCAGCGTAGTGGGGGCGAGCTCCTACAATGAGCAGTTCTTC
v_call: TRBV7-9; d_call: -; j_call: TRBJ2-5; clone_size: -; cdr3_aa: CASSLGAFQETQYF; cdr3_nt: TGTGCCAGCAGCTTAGGGGCCTTTCAAGAGACCCAGTACTTC
v_call: TRBV19; d_call: -; j_call: TRBJ2-7; clone_size: -; cdr3_aa: CASSRAGYYEQYF; cdr3_nt: TGTGCCAGTAGTAGGGCAGGGTACTACGAGCAGTACTTC
v_call: TRBV28; d_call: TRBD1; j_call: TRBJ2-2; clone_size: -; cdr3_aa: CASSSDRTNTGELFF; cdr3_nt: TGTGCCAGCAGTTCGGACAGGACAAACACCGGGGAGCTGTTTTTT
v_call: TRBV5-1; d_call: -; j_call: TRBJ1-3; clone_size: once; cdr3_aa: CASSLMSFGPVSGNTIYF; cdr3_nt: TGCGCCAGCAGCTTGATGTCCTTCGGTCCTGTCTCTGGAAACACCATATATTTT
v_call: TRBV6-4; d_call: -; j_call: TRBJ2-3; clone_size: -; cdr3_aa: CASSDSKQGPDTQYF; cdr3_nt: TGTGCCAGCAGTGACTCGAAACAGGGTCCAGATACGCAGTATTTT
v_call: TRBV4-1; d_call: -; j_call: TRBJ2-7; clone_size: -; cdr3_aa: CASSQFQVSEQYF; cdr3_nt: TGCGCCAGCAGCCAATTTCAGGTTTCCGAGCAGTACTTC
v_call: TRBV7-2; d_call: -; j_call: TRBJ2-3; clone_size: -; cdr3_aa: CASSLSVGAVGDTQYF; cdr3_nt: TGTGCCAGCAGCTTGTCGGTGGGAGCAGTTGGAGATACGCAGTATTTT
v_call: TRBV6-1; d_call: -; j_call: TRBJ1-1; clone_size: -; cdr3_aa: CASSEVVGRDLNTEAFF; cdr3_nt: TGTGCCAGCAGTGAAGTGGTCGGTAGGGATTTGAACACTGAAGCTTTCTTT
v_call: TRBV7-3; d_call: -; j_call: TRBJ2-2; clone_size: -; cdr3_aa: CASSLEGTGELFF; cdr3_nt: TGTGCCAGCAGCTTAGAGGGGACCGGGGAGCTGTTTTTT
v_call: TRBV2; d_call: TRBD2; j_call: TRBJ2-2; clone_size: -; cdr3_aa: CASSRGGTSARTGELFF; cdr3_nt: TGTGCCAGCAGTCGGGGAGGGACTAGCGCTCGCACCGGGGAGCTGTTTTTT
v_call: TRBV6-1; d_call: -; j_call: TRBJ2-5; clone_size: -; cdr3_aa: CASSARTGSQETQYF; cdr3_nt: TGTGCCAGCAGTGCTCGGACTGGATCGCAAGAGACCCAGTACTTC
v_call: TRBV5-1; d_call: TRBD2; j_call: TRBJ2-1; clone_size: -; cdr3_aa: CASSLGGGGPDEQFF; cdr3_nt: TGCGCCAGCAGCTTGGGTGGGGGAGGGCCAGATGAGCAGTTCTTC
v_call: TRBV11-1; d_call: -; j_call: TRBJ2-3; clone_size: -; cdr3_aa: CASSLRIVADTQYF; cdr3_nt: TGTGCCAGCAGCTTAAGAATAGTGGCGGATACGCAGTATTTT
v_call: TRBV30; d_call: -; j_call: TRBJ1-5; clone_size: -; cdr3_aa: CACASWGAKQPQHF; cdr3_nt: TGTGCCTGCGCGTCATGGGGGGCAAAGCAGCCCCAGCATTTT
v_call: TRBV6-5; d_call: -; j_call: TRBJ1-2; clone_size: -; cdr3_aa: CASSYYGTPYGYTF; cdr3_nt: TGTGCCAGCAGTTACTATGGGACGCCCTATGGCTACACCTTC
v_call: TRBV7-2; d_call: -; j_call: TRBJ1-1; clone_size: -; cdr3_aa: CASSFGILGEAFF; cdr3_nt: TGTGCCAGCAGCTTCGGGATCCTAGGTGAAGCTTTCTTT
v_call: TRBV5-1; d_call: TRBD1; j_call: TRBJ1-2; clone_size: -; cdr3_aa: CASSLTTGAYGYTF; cdr3_nt: TGCGCCAGCAGCTTGACGACAGGGGCCTATGGCTACACCTTC
v_call: TRBV6-5; d_call: TRBD1; j_call: TRBJ1-5; clone_size: -; cdr3_aa: CASSYSRTGRNQPQHF; cdr3_nt: TGTGCCAGCAGTTACTCGAGGACAGGGCGGAATCAGCCCCAGCATTTT
v_call: TRBV28; d_call: -; j_call: TRBJ1-2; clone_size: -; cdr3_aa: CASSRIYGYTF; cdr3_nt: TGTGCCAGCAGTCGCATATATGGCTACACCTTC
v_call: TRBV11-1; d_call: TRBD2; j_call: TRBJ2-1; clone_size: -; cdr3_aa: CASRERSGSSYNEQFF; cdr3_nt: TGTGCCAGCAGGGAAAGGAGCGGGAGCTCCTACAATGAGCAGTTCTTC
v_call: TRBV7-9; d_call: TRBD1; j_call: TRBJ2-5; clone_size: -; cdr3_aa: CASSLGQVQETQYF; cdr3_nt: TGTGCCAGCAGCTTGGGACAGGTGCAAGAGACCCAGTACTTC
v_call: TRBV7-9; d_call: TRBD1; j_call: TRBJ1-1; clone_size: once; cdr3_aa: CASSLGGTVTEAFF; cdr3_nt: TGTGCCAGCAGCTTAGGGGGGACAGTCACTGAAGCTTTCTTT
v_call: TRBV2; d_call: -; j_call: TRBJ2-1; clone_size: -; cdr3_aa: CASSPFVGEQFF; cdr3_nt: TGTGCCAGCAGTCCCTTCGTTGGTGAGCAGTTCTTC
v_call: TRBV5-1; d_call: TRBD2; j_call: TRBJ2-3; clone_size: -; cdr3_aa: CASSLWNLREAPTDTQYF; cdr3_nt: TGCGCCAGCAGCTTGTGGAATTTGCGGGAGGCCCCTACAGATACGCAGTATTTT
v_call: TRBV7-3; d_call: -; j_call: TRBJ2-1; clone_size: -; cdr3_aa: CASSFLARPYNEQFF; cdr3_nt: TGTGCCAGCAGCTTTCTAGCGCGCCCCTACAATGAGCAGTTCTTC
v_call: TRBV6-5; d_call: -; j_call: TRBJ1-2; clone_size: -; cdr3_aa: CASSYGGGRGYTF; cdr3_nt: TGTGCCAGCAGTTACGGTGGAGGGCGTGGCTACACCTTC
v_call: TRBV11-3; d_call: -; j_call: TRBJ2-7; clone_size: -; cdr3_aa: CASSLAPTYEQYF; cdr3_nt: TGTGCCAGCAGCTTAGCGCCTACCTACGAGCAGTACTTC
v_call: TRBV7-3; d_call: -; j_call: TRBJ2-4; clone_size: -; cdr3_aa: CASSLRRDAIQYF; cdr3_nt: TGTGCCAGCAGCTTACGCCGGGATGCCATTCAGTACTTC
v_call: TRBV19; d_call: -; j_call: TRBJ2-1; clone_size: -; cdr3_aa: CASKVKTPESPEQFF; cdr3_nt: TGTGCCAGTAAAGTGAAAACCCCGGAGTCCCCCGAGCAGTTCTTC
v_call: TRBV7-9; d_call: TRBD1; j_call: TRBJ2-4; clone_size: -; cdr3_aa: CASSLGGQGRDKNIQYF; cdr3_nt: TGTGCCAGCAGCTTAGGGGGACAGGGGAGGGACAAAAACATTCAGTACTTC
v_call: TRBV6-6; d_call: TRBD2; j_call: TRBJ2-7; clone_size: -; cdr3_aa: CASRSGTSNSYEQYF; cdr3_nt: TGTGCCAGCAGGTCCGGGACTAGCAACTCCTACGAGCAGTACTTC
v_call: TRBV30; d_call: -; j_call: TRBJ1-5; clone_size: -; cdr3_aa: CAWSVGSNQPQHF; cdr3_nt: TGTGCCTGGAGTGTAGGGAGCAATCAGCCCCAGCATTTT
v_call: TRBV6-5; d_call: -; j_call: TRBJ2-5; clone_size: few; cdr3_aa: CASTLNGATQETQYF; cdr3_nt: TGTGCCAGCACCTTGAACGGGGCAACCCAAGAGACCCAGTACTTC
v_call: TRBV14; d_call: -; j_call: TRBJ2-1; clone_size: -; cdr3_aa: CASSHGGRYNEQFF; cdr3_nt: TGTGCCAGCAGCCACGGGGGCAGATACAATGAGCAGTTCTTC
v_call: TRBV28; d_call: -; j_call: TRBJ1-5; clone_size: -; cdr3_aa: CASSWPQGRQNQPQHF; cdr3_nt: TGTGCCAGCAGTTGGCCCCAAGGACGACAGAATCAGCCCCAGCATTTT
v_call: TRBV11-3; d_call: -; j_call: TRBJ1-1; clone_size: -; cdr3_aa: CASSLKGNTEAFF; cdr3_nt: TGTGCCAGCAGCTTAAAGGGGAACACTGAAGCTTTCTTT
v_call: TRBV4-2; d_call: TRBD1; j_call: TRBJ1-1; clone_size: -; cdr3_aa: CASSQEDRGTTEAFF; cdr3_nt: TGTGCCAGCAGCCAGGAGGACAGGGGGACCACTGAAGCTTTCTTT
v_call: TRBV19; d_call: -; j_call: TRBJ2-7; clone_size: -; cdr3_aa: CASSIDRSVGEQYF; cdr3_nt: TGTGCCAGTAGTATAGATCGGTCAGTCGGCGAGCAGTACTTC